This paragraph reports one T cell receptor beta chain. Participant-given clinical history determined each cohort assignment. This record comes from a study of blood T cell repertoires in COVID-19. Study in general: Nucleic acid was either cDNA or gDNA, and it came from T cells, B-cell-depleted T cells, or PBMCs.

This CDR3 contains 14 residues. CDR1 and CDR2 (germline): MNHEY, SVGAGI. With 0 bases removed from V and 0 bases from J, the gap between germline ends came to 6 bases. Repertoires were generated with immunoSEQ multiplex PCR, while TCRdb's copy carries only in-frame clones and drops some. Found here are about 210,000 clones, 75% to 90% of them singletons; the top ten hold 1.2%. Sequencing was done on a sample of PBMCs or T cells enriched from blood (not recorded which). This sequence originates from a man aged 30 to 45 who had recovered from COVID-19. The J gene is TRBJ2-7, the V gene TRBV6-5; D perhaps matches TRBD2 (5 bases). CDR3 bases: TGTGCCAGCAGTTACTCGAGGGCCTCCTACGAGCAGTACTTC. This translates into CASSYSRASYEQYF.